What follows are 22 T cell receptor beta chains derived from one specimen sequenced in a study of T-cell memory formation after mild COVID-19. TCRdb re-derived calls from the 5' RACE reads in MiXCR, one entry per CDR3 protein. Of fewer than 350,000 distinct CDR3 sequences listed, 8% to 10% are singletons. Specimen: PBMCs or a T cell subset sorted from them (not recorded which). These receptor sequences come from a man aged 18 to 29 who had mild COVID-19 (a few samples of this study predate the infection). Cell type and time point are not known.

This clonotype has more than one count but fewer than ten. The CDR3 region is CASSERDPYEQYF. The CDR3 DNA reads as TGCGCCAGCAGCGAAAGGGACCCCTACGAGCAGTACTTC. V gene TRBV5-1 combines with J gene TRBJ2-7; the D call may be TRBD1 or TRBD2 (5 bases each). Germline V gives CDR1 SGHRS, CDR2 YFSETQ. This CDR3 spans 13 amino acids. The V gene lost 4 bases and the J gene lost 2 bases, with 10 bases spanning the gap.

This clonotype was detected only a few times. The chain combines TRBV6-2 or TRBV6-3 with TRBJ2-1; tentative D call: TRBD1 (6 bases). V lost 8 bases and J lost 11, with 7 bases in between. Germline CDR1 and CDR2: MNHEY and SVGEGT. CDR3 length: 9 residues. CDR3 sequence: CASGQQQFF. The CDR3, as DNA: TGTGCCAGCGGACAGCAGCAGTTCTTC.

The sample holds a few counts of this clonotype. The J gene is TRBJ2-7, the V gene TRBV7-3; 13 positions match TRBD2. With V trimmed by 8 bases and J by 6 bases, 19 bases remained unmatched. The CDR3 is made up of 18 amino acids. The germline V gene encodes CDR1 SGHTA and CDR2 FQGTGA. The CDR3 region is CASLLVAGTSGVVCEQYF. CDR3 in DNA: TGTGCCAGCCTCCTAGTGGCCGGGACTAGCGGGGTGGTCTGCGAGCAGTACTTC.

The chain has TRBV6-1 and TRBJ2-7; 9 nucleotides align to TRBD1. Looked up from germline, CDR1 is MNHNS and CDR2 is SASEGT. This CDR3 contains 13 residues. V shed 7 bases and J 2 bases; nucleotides not matched to a gene: 3. CDR3 sequence (DNA): TGTGCCAGCACCCGGGACAGGGCCTACGAGCAGTACGTC. Its protein product is CASTRDRAYEQYV.

Many counts were recorded for this clonotype. This sequence joins TRBV7-2 and TRBJ1-1, with D unresolved. The CDR3 spans 15 residues. V was pared by 0 bases and J by 1 base, with 9 bases between. The germline CDR1 and CDR2 sequences are SGHTA and FQGNSA. The CDR3 loop reads CASSLAGVGNTEAFF. The CDR3 DNA is TGTGCCAGCAGCTTAGCCGGCGTCGGGAACACTGAAGCTTTCTTT.

The sample holds a few counts of this clonotype. The V and J genes are TRBV5-1 and TRBJ1-3; no clear D gene. This CDR3 comprises 15 residues. Germline CDR1 SGHRS, CDR2 YFSETQ. The germline V and J ends were trimmed by 3 bases and 0 bases, with 10 bases remaining between them. The CDR3 spells CASSWTGDSGNTIYF. The DNA of the CDR3 is TGCGCCAGCAGCTGGACCGGTGACTCTGGAAACACCATATATTTT. The full variable domain, rest sourced from reference TRBV5-1 and TRBJ1-3, is KAGVTQTPRYLIKTRGQQVTLSCSPISGHRSVSWYQQTPGQGLQFLFEYFSETQRNKGNFPGRFSGRQFSNSRSEMNVSTLELGDSALYLCASSWTGDSGNTIYFGEGSWLTVV.

The sample holds a few counts of this clonotype. DNA for the CDR3: TGTGCCAGCAGCCCCCAGCGGGGTGAGCAGTTCTTC. Its protein is CASSPQRGEQFF. V is TRBV7-3 and J is TRBJ2-1, with 7 bases aligning to TRBD2. The CDR3 has 12 residues. V was pared by 5 bases and J by 9 bases, with 4 bases of the junction left unmatched. Germline CDR1 and CDR2: SGHTA and FQGTGA.

This chain connects TRBV7-9 to TRBJ2-5; 7 nucleotides align to TRBD1. Germline CDR1 and CDR2: SEHNR and FQNEAQ (reference sequence). The CDR3 has 15 amino acids. V lost 5 bases and J lost 2; bases outside the gene matches: 8. The CDR3 region has the DNA TGTGCCAGCAGCCTAAGACAGGGTGGGCAAGAGACCCAGTACTTC. Its protein product is CASSLRQGGQETQYF. Full variable domain (remainder filled in from reference TRBV7-9 and TRBJ2-5): DTGVSQNPRHKITKRGQNVTFRCDPISEHNRLYWYRQTLGQGPEFLTYFQNEAQLEKSRLLSDRFSAERPKGSFSTLEIQRTEQGDSAMYLCASSLRQGGQETQYFGPGTRLLVL.

This clonotype was recorded a few times. V is TRBV11-2 and J is TRBJ2-6; D is unclear. This CDR3 region has 17 residues. Germline CDR1 is SGHAT and CDR2 is FQNNGV. Trimming removed 5 bases from V and 0 bases from J, with 14 bases in between. Here the CDR3 DNA reads TGTGCCAGCAGCCAAGGGCACACGGGCTCTGGGGCCAACGTCCTGACTTTC. Residues: CASSQGHTGSGANVLTF.

In its sample, this clonotype was seen many times. This sequence joins TRBV5-6 and TRBJ1-2; TRBD1 is a possible D gene (5 bases). The CDR3 is 14 residues long. V dropped 0 bases and J dropped 7 bases, with 13 bases sitting between them. The V gene's germline CDR1 is SGHDT and CDR2 YYEEEE. The CDR3 bases are TGTGCCAGCAGCTTGGAGTCAATCCAGGGTGGCTACACCTTC. Protein: CASSLESIQGGYTF.

This clonotype came up once. V is TRBV10-3 and J is TRBJ1-5, with TRBD1 matching over 8 bases. The CDR3 covers 14 residues. The V gene's germline CDR1 is ENHRY and CDR2 SYGVKD. Trimming removed 7 bases from V and 2 bases from J; junction bases left unmatched: 4. The CDR3 sequence is CAITDRGGNQPQHF. The CDR3 nucleotides read TGTGCCATCACAGACAGGGGCGGCAATCAGCCCCAGCATTTT.

The sample holds a few counts of this clonotype. CDR3 sequence: CASSPGELTEAFF. The CDR3 nucleotides are TGTGCCAGTAGCCCAGGGGAGTTGACTGAAGCTTTCTTT. The genes are TRBV19 and TRBJ1-1; D is perhaps TRBD1 (6 bases). This CDR3 has 13 residues. The V gene lost 6 bases and the J gene lost 5 bases, with 13 bases spanning the gap. CDR1 is LNHDA and CDR2 is SQIVND in the germline V gene (reference sequence).

This clonotype was counted only a few times. The rearrangement joins TRBV7-8 to TRBJ2-3; no clear D gene. V was cut by 0 bases and J by 4 bases, with 8 bases left in between. CDR1 SGHVS and CDR2 FQNEAQ come from the germline V gene. The CDR3 is made up of 14 amino acids. CDR3 nucleotides: TGTGCCAGCAGCTTAGCGCAGGTTTCAGATACGCAGTATTTT. Its protein product is CASSLAQVSDTQYF. Full variable domain (remainder filled in from reference TRBV7-8 and TRBJ2-3): GAGVSQSPRYKVAKRGQDVALRCDPISGHVSLFWYQQALGQGPEFLTYFQNEAQLDKSGLPSDRFFAERPEGSVSTLKIQRTQQEDSAVYLCASSLAQVSDTQYFGPGTRLTVL.

This chain links TRBV6-1 with TRBJ2-5; 10 nucleotides align to TRBD2. V trimming: 3 bases; J trimming: 2 bases; junction bases outside the gene matches: 3. This CDR3 region has 15 residues. Germline V lookup: CDR1 MNHNS, CDR2 SASEGT. The CDR3 is CASSELAGEQETQYF. The CDR3 region has the DNA TGTGCCAGCAGTGAGCTAGCGGGGGAACAAGAGACCCAGTACTTC.

This sequence joins TRBV10-3 and TRBJ1-1; D ambiguous. CDR1 is ENHRY and CDR2 is SYGVKD in the germline V gene. Between the trimmed V and J ends, which lost 0 bases and 1 base, there was a span of 3 bases. The CDR3 is 13 residues long. The CDR3 is CAISESANTEAFF. The DNA for the CDR3 is TGTGCCATCAGTGAGTCGGCGAACACTGAAGCTTTCTTT.

The rearrangement joins TRBV6-2 or TRBV6-3 to TRBJ2-7; TRBD2 is a possible D gene (6 bases). CDR1 MNHEY and CDR2 SVGEGT come from the germline V gene. The CDR3 extends over 12 amino acids. V gave up 11 bases and J gave up 3 bases, with 14 bases separating them. The chain's CDR3 is CAAGRRVYEQYF. CDR3 DNA sequence: TGTGCCGCAGGGAGGAGGGTCTACGAGCAGTACTTC.

The chain uses TRBV20-1 and TRBJ1-4; tentatively, D is TRBD1 (5 bases). This CDR3 has 11 residues. The V end was cut by 5 bases, the J end by 8 bases, with 9 bases between. CDR1 is DFQATT, CDR2 SNEGSKA, per germline (reference sequence). CDR3 bases: TGCAGTGCTGCCCGGGGGGAAAAACTGTTTTTT. This translates into CSAARGEKLFF.

This rearrangement joins TRBV28 to TRBJ2-4; the D is unclear. The CDR3 extends over 15 amino acids. V was pared by 3 bases and J by 0 bases, with 9 bases between. The germline CDR1 and CDR2 sequences are MDHEN and SYDVKM. The CDR3 DNA follows: TGTGCCAGCAGTTTTGGCAATTTAGCCAAAAACATTCAGTACTTC. It is translated as CASSFGNLAKNIQYF.

This clonotype appeared many times. The chain employs TRBV6-5 and TRBJ2-7; perhaps TRBD2 as D (5 bases). Germline V CDR1 and CDR2: MNHEY, SVGAGI. V lost 2 bases to trimming and J lost 4 bases, with 15 bases between them. This CDR3 is built from 15 residues. The CDR3 region is CASSYGASSQYEQYF. The DNA of the CDR3 is TGTGCCAGCAGTTACGGCGCTAGCAGTCAATACGAGCAGTACTTC.

This clonotype turned up a few times. V is TRBV6-1 and J is TRBJ2-1, with TRBD2 matching over 7 bases. The CDR3 contains 15 residues. Germline CDR1 is MNHNS and CDR2 is SASEGT. The V segment lost 6 bases and the J segment 0 bases; nucleotides outside the gene matches: 5. CDR3 bases: TGTGCCAGCAGCCACGGGGGGAGCTCCTACAATGAGCAGTTCTTC. Its protein product is CASSHGGSSYNEQFF.

V gene TRBV5-4 combines with J gene TRBJ1-3, with TRBD1 identical over 8 bases. V lost 4 bases to trimming and J lost 0 bases; unmatched junction nucleotides: 6. Germline V gives CDR1 SGHNT, CDR2 YYREEE (reference sequence). This CDR3 region has 16 residues. CDR3 region: CASSMGQAVSGNTIYF. In nucleotides, the CDR3 is TGTGCCAGCAGCATGGGACAGGCAGTCTCTGGAAACACCATATATTTT.

There are a few counts of this clonotype. The chain links TRBV4-3 to TRBJ2-5, with D perhaps matching TRBD1 (5 bases). The V gene's germline CDR1 is LGHNA and CDR2 YSLEER. The V end was cut by 3 bases, the J end by 5 bases, with 13 bases between. The CDR3 is made up of 14 amino acids. The CDR3 nucleotides read TGCGCCAGCAGCCAGGGGCTGACCCGGGAGACCCAGTACTTC. Encoded protein: CASSQGLTRETQYF.